This TCR beta chain emerged from a study of blood T cells in healthy people across ages. In this sample, this clonotype turned up a few times. Its antigen remains unknown. Germline lookup yields CDR1 DFQATT and CDR2 SNEGSKA (reference sequence). This CDR3 spans 16 amino acids. The V and J ends lost 1 base and 4 bases respectively, with 19 bases between them. The study's findings and limits: Per million T cells, TCR beta diversity dropped roughly linearly as age increased. A greater number of naive CD4+ cells and higher diversity distinguished long-lived donors from aged donors.

Together with a sample-barcoded 5' primer, a J-beta primer mix was included in a second PCR lasting roughly 7 to 11 cycles. MiXCR, applied by TCRdb to the 5' RACE reads, yields one record per CDR3 protein. Altogether 600,000 to 850,000 distinct CDR3 sequences are present, 35% to 45% being singletons, with the ten largest covering less than 25%. The origin of this receptor is a woman between 55 and 75 years old in good health. Sequences were obtained from blood. The genes are TRBV20-1 and TRBJ2-5, with D possibly being TRBD2 (5 bases). CDR3 loop: CSARGEDFPQTETQYF. The DNA of the CDR3 is TGCAGTGCTAGAGGAGAGGACTTCCCCCAGACAGAGACCCAGTACTTC.